The 30 T cell receptor beta chains below were found in one sample sequenced in a study of shared clonotypes between healthy human individuals. The assay was immunoSEQ multiplex PCR, and TCRdb's table has in-frame clones only and misses some. The repertoire holds 2 million to 3 million clones, 93% seen once, with more than 0.35% in the top ten. The sample was naive CD4+ T cells from PBMCs. Subset denoted: CD45RA+ positively selected. The source of these receptors is a man aged 18-30 years in good health. Some clones in this sample may be carry-over from other donors' samples.

The chain carries TRBV25-1 and TRBJ2-5; D remains unclear. Trimming took off 3 bases at V and 2 bases at J, with 7 bases between the two ends. CDR1 MGHDK and CDR2 SYGVNS come from the germline V gene. The CDR3 extends over 13 amino acids. CDR3 protein: CASSDWPQETQYF. Written as DNA, the CDR3 is TGTGCCAGCAGTGATTGGCCACAAGAGACCCAGTACTTC.

V is TRBV7-2 and J is TRBJ1-2, with a possible D match to TRBD1 (5 bases). Trimming removed 0 bases from V and 8 bases from J, with 10 bases in between. Germline V gives CDR1 SGHTA, CDR2 FQGNSA. The CDR3 is 13 amino acids. The DNA of the CDR3 is TGTGCCAGCAGCTTAGCCCAGGGAGGCGGCTACACCTTC. Amino acid sequence: CASSLAQGGGYTF. Based on the CDR3 plus reference TRBV7-2 and TRBJ1-2, the full variable domain is GAGVSQSPSNKVTEKGKDVELRCDPISGHTALYWYRQSLGQGLEFLIYFQGNSAPDKSGLPSDRFSAERTGGSVSTLTIQRTQQEDSAVYLCASSLAQGGGYTFGSGTRLTVV.

The rearrangement uses TRBV5-6 and TRBJ2-1; TRBD2 matches at 14 bases. Trimming cost V 4 bases and J 9 bases; bases outside gene matches: 9. This CDR3 comprises 16 residues. In germline, CDR1 is SGHDT, CDR2 YYEEEE. The CDR3 sequence is CASSTPGTSGRSEQFF. The CDR3 coding sequence is TGTGCCAGCAGCACCCCTGGGACTAGCGGGAGAAGTGAGCAGTTCTTC.

The chain recombines TRBV19 with TRBJ1-2; 8 bases agree with TRBD1. Germline V gene data show CDR1 as LNHDA and CDR2 as SQIVND (reference sequence). J gave up 4 bases and V 6 bases, and 13 bases lay outside the gene matches. The CDR3 has 16 amino acids. The CDR3 nucleotides are TGTGCCAGTAGGAACCGGCCGCAGGGGGCCGGCTATGGCTACACCTTC. This encodes CASRNRPQGAGYGYTF.

This chain uses TRBV19 with TRBJ2-2; 13 positions match TRBD2. The germline V gene has CDR1 LNHDA and CDR2 SQIVND (reference sequence). This CDR3 has 15 residues. After removal of 3 bases from V and 5 bases from J, the junction contained 0 bases not matched to a gene. This chain's CDR3 is CASSMTSGRTGELFF. For the CDR3, the DNA is TGTGCCAGTAGTATGACTAGCGGGAGGACCGGGGAGCTGTTTTTT.

The chain combines TRBV7-6 with TRBJ1-2; 7 bases are a match to TRBD1. With V trimmed by 4 bases and J by 4 bases, 6 bases remained unmatched. The CDR3 contains 14 residues. Germline assignment: CDR1 SGHVS and CDR2 FNYEAQ. The CDR3 sequence: CASSSRTGGYGYTF. CDR3 nucleotides: TGTGCCAGCAGCTCGAGGACAGGCGGCTATGGCTACACCTTC.

This chain connects TRBV6-5 to TRBJ2-7; D is perhaps TRBD2 (7 bases). This CDR3 is built from 14 residues. CDR1 and CDR2 from the germline V gene are MNHEY and SVGAGI. V lost 2 bases to trimming and J lost 2 bases, with 10 bases between them. The CDR3, as DNA: TGTGCCAGCAGTTACGCGGGGGCTACCTACGAGCAGTACTTC. It yields the protein CASSYAGATYEQYF.

The rearrangement uses TRBV5-1 and TRBJ1-1; D ambiguous. CDR1 and CDR2 (germline): SGHRS, YFSETQ. V lost 4 bases to trimming and J lost 4 bases, with 14 bases between them. The CDR3 has 14 amino acids. The CDR3 bases are TGCGCCAGCAGCCAAAATCGGGTGGCCACTGAAGCTTTCTTT. Its protein is CASSQNRVATEAFF. Together with reference TRBV5-1 and TRBJ1-1, the CDR3 gives the full variable domain: KAGVTQTPRYLIKTRGQQVTLSCSPISGHRSVSWYQQTPGQGLQFLFEYFSETQRNKGNFPGRFSGRQFSNSRSEMNVSTLELGDSALYLCASSQNRVATEAFFGQGTRLTVV.

The chain uses TRBV28 and TRBJ2-2, with D hard to call. The CDR3 contains 15 residues. The V end lost 6 bases, the J end lost 5 bases, and 16 bases lay between the germline ends. Germline V lookup: CDR1 MDHEN, CDR2 SYDVKM. For the CDR3, the DNA is TGTGCCAGCAGGCGAGGCCGGGTGGGAACCGGGGAGCTGTTTTTT. Amino acid sequence: CASRRGRVGTGELFF. Drawing the rest from reference TRBV28 and TRBJ2-2, the complete variable domain is DVKVTQSSRYLVKRTGEKVFLECVQDMDHENMFWYRQDPGLGLRLIYFSYDVKMKEKGDIPEGYSVSREKKERFSLILESASTNQTSMYLCASRRGRVGTGELFFGEGSRLTVL.

The rearrangement links TRBV19 to TRBJ2-5; the D gene is possibly TRBD1 (5 bases). The CDR3 loop spans 14 amino acids. Per the germline V gene, CDR1 is LNHDA and CDR2 is SQIVND (reference sequence). The V end was cut by 5 bases, the J end by 1 base, with 11 bases between. The CDR3 DNA reads TGTGCCAGTAGTCCTAGGGGCACCCAAGAGACCCAGTACTTC. Protein: CASSPRGTQETQYF. The full variable domain, its missing parts supplied by reference TRBV19 and TRBJ2-5, is DGGITQSPKYLFRKEGQNVTLSCEQNLNHDAMYWYRQDPGQGLRLIYYSQIVNDFQKGDIAEGYSVSREKKESFPLTVTSAQKNPTAFYLCASSPRGTQETQYFGPGTRLLVL.

The CDR3 sequence: CASSLSDQGYEQFF. The CDR3 DNA reads as TGTGCCAGCAGCTTATCGGACCAGGGCTATGAGCAGTTCTTC. V is TRBV7-8 and J is TRBJ2-1, with D perhaps matching TRBD1 (5 bases). V was trimmed by 2 bases and J by 8 bases, leaving 13 bases between them. The CDR3 loop spans 14 amino acids. The V gene's germline CDR1 is SGHVS and CDR2 FQNEAQ.

The rearrangement links TRBV19 to TRBJ2-5, with D uncertain. Trimming cost V 1 base and J 5 bases, with 11 bases left between them. The CDR3 runs to 14 residues. In germline, CDR1 is LNHDA, CDR2 SQIVND (reference sequence). The CDR3 spells CASSIVGVLETQYF. The CDR3 DNA is TGTGCCAGTAGTATAGTGGGCGTCCTGGAGACCCAGTACTTC.

The chain links TRBV6-5 to TRBJ2-1, with 8 positions matching TRBD1. The CDR3 loop spans 13 amino acids. Germline trimming cut 8 bases from V and 8 bases from J; bases unmatched to any gene: 8. Germline assignment: CDR1 MNHEY and CDR2 SVGAGI. The chain's CDR3 is CASVRAGGYEQFF. The DNA of the CDR3 is TGTGCCAGCGTTAGAGCAGGGGGCTATGAGCAGTTCTTC.

The rearrangement uses TRBV25-1 and TRBJ1-5; D is possibly TRBD1 (5 bases). In germline, CDR1 is MGHDK, CDR2 SYGVNS. Trimming took 3 bases from V and 6 from J, leaving 6 bases between them. The CDR3 contains 12 residues. CDR3 amino acids: CASSDGAQPQHF. The CDR3 bases are TGTGCCAGCAGTGATGGGGCTCAGCCCCAGCATTTT. The full variable domain, its missing parts supplied by reference TRBV25-1 and TRBJ1-5, is EADIYQTPRYLVIGTGKKITLECSQTMGHDKMYWYQQDPGMELHLIHYSYGVNSTEKGDLSSESTVSRIRTEHFPLTLESARPSHTSQYLCASSDGAQPQHFGDGTRLSIL.

The chain carries TRBV11-2 and TRBJ1-1; no clear D gene. Germline lookup yields CDR1 SGHAT and CDR2 FQNNGV. CDR3 length equals 16 residues. Trimming removed 5 bases at V and 0 bases at J, with 16 bases between. CDR3 DNA: TGTGCCAGCAGCCGCAACACCGCTGCTATGAACACTGAAGCTTTCTTT. The encoded protein is CASSRNTAAMNTEAFF.

V usage is TRBV19 and J usage is TRBJ2-7; no definite D call. This CDR3 spans 14 amino acids. Germline CDR1 is LNHDA and CDR2 is SQIVND (reference sequence). V lost 2 bases and J lost 2, with 10 bases in between. CDR3 DNA: TGTGCCAGTAGTATAAACGGCGCCACCTACGAGCAGTACTTC. It yields the protein CASSINGATYEQYF.

The V and J genes are TRBV18 and TRBJ2-7; 8 nucleotides match TRBD2. The germline V gene encodes CDR1 KGHSH and CDR2 LQKENI. CDR3 length: 14 residues. J lost 1 base, V lost 6 bases, and 5 bases had no gene match. The CDR3 sequence is CASSTSGGSYEQYF. In DNA, the CDR3 is TGTGCCAGCTCCACTAGCGGAGGTTCCTACGAGCAGTACTTC.

This chain joins TRBV7-9 and TRBJ2-7; TRBD2 matches at 9 bases. Germline V lookup: CDR1 SEHNR, CDR2 FQNEAQ (reference sequence). V was clipped by 6 bases and J by 12 bases; unmatched bases: 18. CDR3 length: 15 amino acids. CDR3 nucleotide sequence: TGTGCCAGCAGTCCACCGCGGGAGGGCACGTCCAAGCTGTACTTC. Residues: CASSPPREGTSKLYF.

Comment on this clone: Within the sample, other DNA sequences also encode this same CDR3. V and J are TRBV6-5 and TRBJ2-1; no firm D call. Germline assignment: CDR1 MNHEY and CDR2 SVGAGI. The CDR3 is 13 amino acids. The ends were cut back, 0 bases at V and 5 bases at J, with 5 bases in the middle. The CDR3 bases are TGTGCCAGCAGTTACTCTGGAAACAATGAGCAGTTCTTC. It translates to CASSYSGNNEQFF.

The genes are TRBV5-1 and TRBJ2-7; tentatively, D is TRBD1 or TRBD2 (5 bases each). The length of the CDR3 is 15 residues. The germline CDR1 and CDR2 sequences are SGHRS and YFSETQ. V lost 6 bases, J lost 4 bases, and 20 bases lay in between. The CDR3 spells CASKIGTLEPYEQYF. Here the CDR3 DNA reads TGCGCCAGCAAGATCGGGACCCTCGAACCATACGAGCAGTACTTC. The full variable domain, with the rest looked up from reference TRBV5-1 and TRBJ2-7, is KAGVTQTPRYLIKTRGQQVTLSCSPISGHRSVSWYQQTPGQGLQFLFEYFSETQRNKGNFPGRFSGRQFSNSRSEMNVSTLELGDSALYLCASKIGTLEPYEQYFGPGTRLTVT.

The chain's CDR3 is CASSERGGRGTEAFF. The CDR3 DNA is TGTGCCAGCAGTGAACGGGGGGGAAGAGGGACTGAAGCTTTCTTT. V usage is TRBV2 and J usage is TRBJ1-1, with TRBD1 as a possible D gene (5 bases). Trimming removed 2 bases from V and 5 bases from J, with 15 bases in between. This CDR3 has 15 residues. Germline V lookup: CDR1 SNHLY, CDR2 FYNNEI.

V usage is TRBV7-2 and J usage is TRBJ1-3; 9 positions match TRBD1. Trimming removed 5 bases from V and 5 bases from J; junction bases left unmatched: 10. Germline loops: CDR1 SGHTA, CDR2 FQGNSA. The CDR3 length is 16 residues. DNA for the CDR3: TGTGCCAGCAGCATGGCCCACAGGGGGCCGAGAAACACCATATATTTT. This gives the protein CASSMAHRGPRNTIYF.

With regard to this clone: The junction departs from the called germline gene at one end, perhaps through a read error. This rearrangement joins TRBV5-5 to TRBJ2-2; possible D gene TRBD2, 6 bases. The CDR3 runs 16 residues. Per germline, CDR1 SGHKS and CDR2 YYEKEE (reference sequence). For the CDR3, the DNA is TGTGCCAGCAACTTGCGTCGGGACTCGGCCACCGGGGAGCTGTTTTTT. This encodes CASNLRRDSATGELFF.

The chain uses TRBV5-1 and TRBJ1-6, with TRBD1 identical over 10 bases. The CDR3 runs 16 residues. Germline values: CDR1 SGHRS, CDR2 YFSETQ. Trimming took 4 bases from V and 5 from J; bases not matched to a gene: 6. The CDR3 DNA is TGCGCCAGCAGCCCGGACAGGGGGGGAGATAATTCACCCCTCCACTTT. Encoded protein: CASSPDRGGDNSPLHF.

Only one count was recorded for this clone. The chain links TRBV28 to TRBJ2-3; TRBD1 might be the D (5 bases). Trimming left V 3 bases short and J 2 bases short, with 9 bases between. The CDR3 extends over 14 amino acids. Germline values: CDR1 MDHEN, CDR2 SYDVKM. CDR3 nucleotides: TGTGCCAGCAGTTTGTGGGGCATCACAGATACGCAGTATTTT. Its translation is CASSLWGITDTQYF.

As concerns this clone: In the same sample, other DNA sequences code for this CDR3. J is TRBJ2-7 and V is TRBV28, with D perhaps matching TRBD2 (5 bases). Trimming removed 8 bases at V and 7 bases at J, with 12 bases between. The CDR3 sequence is 11 residues long. Germline values: CDR1 MDHEN, CDR2 SYDVKM. Here the CDR3 DNA reads TGTGCCAGCTCCAGACGGGGAGAGCAGTACTTC. The encoded protein is CASSRRGEQYF.

This rearrangement joins TRBV27 to TRBJ1-1, with a tentative D call TRBD1 (5 bases). Trimming left V 6 bases short and J 4 bases short, with 24 bases between. Germline assignment: CDR1 MNHEY and CDR2 SMNVEV (reference sequence). CDR3 size: 17 residues. The CDR3 loop reads CASSRWPGESVGTEAFF. The CDR3, as DNA: TGTGCCAGCAGCCGATGGCCGGGGGAATCGGTTGGCACTGAAGCTTTCTTT.

This clone appeared once. The V gene is TRBV4-1, the J gene TRBJ2-5; TRBD2 aligns across 8 bases. Trimming at V came to 4 bases and at J to 4 bases, leaving 2 bases not matched to a gene. The germline CDR1 and CDR2 sequences are MGHRA and YSYEKL. This CDR3 comprises 13 residues. The DNA for the CDR3 is TGCGCCAGCAGCCGCGGGGGGCCAGAGACCCAGTACTTC. This encodes CASSRGGPETQYF.

The chain uses TRBV7-8 and TRBJ2-1; D not certain. V was clipped by 1 base and J by 3 bases, with 13 bases between them. This CDR3 is built from 16 residues. The germline V gene encodes CDR1 SGHVS and CDR2 FQNEAQ. The CDR3 DNA follows: TGTGCCAGCAGCTTAGAACGACTGGGGAACTACAATGAGCAGTTCTTC. As protein: CASSLERLGNYNEQFF.

The V gene is TRBV7-8, the J gene TRBJ1-1; D is undetermined. This CDR3 region has 14 residues. Germline CDR1 SGHVS, CDR2 FQNEAQ. Trimming took 1 base from V and 4 from J, leaving 10 bases between them. Here the CDR3 DNA reads TGTGCCAGCAGCTTAGAGGCCCGGTCCACTGAAGCTTTCTTT. It encodes CASSLEARSTEAFF.